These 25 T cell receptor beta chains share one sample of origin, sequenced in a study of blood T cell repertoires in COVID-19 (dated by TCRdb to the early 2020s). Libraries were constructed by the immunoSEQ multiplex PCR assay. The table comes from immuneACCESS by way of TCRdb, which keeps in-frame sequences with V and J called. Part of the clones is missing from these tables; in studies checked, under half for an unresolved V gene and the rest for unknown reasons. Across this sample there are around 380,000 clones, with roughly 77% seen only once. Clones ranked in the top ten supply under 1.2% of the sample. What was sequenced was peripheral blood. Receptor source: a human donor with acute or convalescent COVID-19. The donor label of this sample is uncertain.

CDR3 region: CASSPMSSGRANEQFF. The CDR3 DNA follows: TGCGCCAGCAGCCCTATGTCTAGCGGGAGGGCCAATGAGCAGTTCTTC. The V call is TRBV5-1, the J call TRBJ2-1; 12 nucleotides match TRBD2. In germline, CDR1 is SGHRS, CDR2 YFSETQ. CDR3 length: 16 residues. The J segment lost 6 bases and the V segment lost 4 bases, leaving 8 bases of the junction unmatched.

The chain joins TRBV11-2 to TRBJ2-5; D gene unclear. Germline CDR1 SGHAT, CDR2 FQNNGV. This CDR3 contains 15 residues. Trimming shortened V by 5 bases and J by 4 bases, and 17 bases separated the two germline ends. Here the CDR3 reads CASSQRSIARETQYF. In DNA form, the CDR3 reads TGTGCCAGCAGCCAGCGTTCTATCGCCCGAGAGACCCAGTACTTC.

The CDR3 region is CASSLGGARETQYF. The CDR3 coding sequence is TGTGCCAGCAGCTTGGGCGGGGCTCGGGAGACCCAGTACTTC. The rearrangement joins TRBV7-7 to TRBJ2-5; TRBD2 might be the D (6 bases). Germline-derived CDR1 and CDR2 are SSHAT and FNYEAQ (reference sequence). Trimming took off 3 bases at V and 5 bases at J, with 13 bases between the two ends. The CDR3 length is 14 residues.

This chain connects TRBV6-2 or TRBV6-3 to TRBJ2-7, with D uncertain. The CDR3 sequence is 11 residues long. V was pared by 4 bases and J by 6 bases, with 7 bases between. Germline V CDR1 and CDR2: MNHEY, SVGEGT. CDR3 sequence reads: CASSSRSEQYF. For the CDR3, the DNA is TGTGCCAGCAGTTCTCGTAGCGAGCAGTACTTC.

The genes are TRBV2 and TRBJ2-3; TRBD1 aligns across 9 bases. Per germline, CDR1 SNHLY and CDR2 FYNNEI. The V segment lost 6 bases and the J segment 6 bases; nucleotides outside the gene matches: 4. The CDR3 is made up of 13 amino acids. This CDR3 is CASSRDRVDTQYF. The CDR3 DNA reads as TGTGCCAGCAGCCGGGACAGGGTGGATACGCAGTATTTT.

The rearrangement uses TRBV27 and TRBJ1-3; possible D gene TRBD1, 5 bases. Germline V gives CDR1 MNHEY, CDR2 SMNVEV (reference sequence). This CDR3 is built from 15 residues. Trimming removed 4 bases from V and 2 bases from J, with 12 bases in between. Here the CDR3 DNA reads TGTGCCAGCAGTTCGGGGGTCCCTCCTGGAAACACCATATATTTT. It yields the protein CASSSGVPPGNTIYF.

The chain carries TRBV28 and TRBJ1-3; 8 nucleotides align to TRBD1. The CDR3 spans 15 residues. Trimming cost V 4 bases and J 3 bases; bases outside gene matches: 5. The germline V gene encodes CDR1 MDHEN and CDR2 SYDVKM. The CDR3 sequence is CASSSMTGVGNTIYF. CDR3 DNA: TGTGCCAGCAGTTCCATGACAGGGGTTGGAAACACCATATATTTT.

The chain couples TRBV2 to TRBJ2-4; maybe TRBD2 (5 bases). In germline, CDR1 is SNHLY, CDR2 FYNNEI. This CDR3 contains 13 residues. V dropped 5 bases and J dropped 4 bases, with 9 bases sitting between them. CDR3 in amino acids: CASSRERKNIQYF. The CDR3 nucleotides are TGTGCCAGCAGTAGGGAGCGGAAAAACATTCAGTACTTC.

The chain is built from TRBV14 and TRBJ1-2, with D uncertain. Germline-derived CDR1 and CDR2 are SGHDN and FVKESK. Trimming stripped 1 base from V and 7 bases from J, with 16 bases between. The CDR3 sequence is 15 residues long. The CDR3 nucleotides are TGTGCCAGCAGCCAAGTCGTCGGTTTACCAGGTGGCTACACCTTC. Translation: CASSQVVGLPGGYTF.

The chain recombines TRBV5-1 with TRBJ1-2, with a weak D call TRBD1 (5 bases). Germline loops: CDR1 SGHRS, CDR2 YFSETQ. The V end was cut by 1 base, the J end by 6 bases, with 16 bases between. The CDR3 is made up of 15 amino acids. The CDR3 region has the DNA TGCGCCAGCAGCTTGTGGACCGTTACGGGGGATGGCTACACCTTC. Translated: CASSLWTVTGDGYTF.

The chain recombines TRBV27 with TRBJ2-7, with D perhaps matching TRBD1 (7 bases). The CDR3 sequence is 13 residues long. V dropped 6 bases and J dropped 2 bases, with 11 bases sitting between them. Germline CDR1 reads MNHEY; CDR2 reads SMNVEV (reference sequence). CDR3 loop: CASSAGQTYEQYF. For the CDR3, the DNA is TGTGCCAGCAGCGCGGGACAGACCTACGAGCAGTACTTC.

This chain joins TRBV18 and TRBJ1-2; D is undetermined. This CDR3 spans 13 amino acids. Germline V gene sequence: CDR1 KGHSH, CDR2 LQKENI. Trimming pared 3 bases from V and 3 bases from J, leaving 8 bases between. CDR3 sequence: CASSPEWDYGYTF. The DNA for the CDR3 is TGTGCCAGCTCACCGGAGTGGGACTATGGCTACACCTTC.

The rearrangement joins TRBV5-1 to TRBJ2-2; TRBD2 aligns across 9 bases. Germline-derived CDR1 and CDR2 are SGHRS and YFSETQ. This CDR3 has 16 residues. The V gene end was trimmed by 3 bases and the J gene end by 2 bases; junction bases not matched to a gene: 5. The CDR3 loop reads CASSYSGGRNTGELFF. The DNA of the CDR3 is TGCGCCAGCAGCTACAGCGGGGGGAGAAACACCGGGGAGCTGTTTTTT.

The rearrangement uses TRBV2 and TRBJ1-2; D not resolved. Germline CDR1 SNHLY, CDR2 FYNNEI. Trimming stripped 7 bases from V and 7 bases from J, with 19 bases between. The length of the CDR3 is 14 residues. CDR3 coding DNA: TGTGCCAGCATGTTGGGCTACCGGGCGGGTGGCTACACCTTC. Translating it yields CASMLGYRAGGYTF.

Written as DNA, the CDR3 is TGCGCCAGCAGCTCGGCCTTGGGGACTAGCACAGATACGCAGTATTTT. Its protein product is CASSSALGTSTDTQYF. The genes are TRBV5-1 and TRBJ2-3; tentative D call: TRBD2 (6 bases). Germline V gene lookup returns CDR1 SGHRS and CDR2 YFSETQ. Trimming took off 3 bases at V and 0 bases at J, with 14 bases between the two ends. The CDR3 extends over 16 amino acids.

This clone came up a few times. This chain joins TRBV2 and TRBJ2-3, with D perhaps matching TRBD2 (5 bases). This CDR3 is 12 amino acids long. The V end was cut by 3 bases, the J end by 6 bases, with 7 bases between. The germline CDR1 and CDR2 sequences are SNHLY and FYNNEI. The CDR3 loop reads CASSERRDTQYF. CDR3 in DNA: TGTGCCAGCAGTGAGAGGAGGGATACGCAGTATTTT.

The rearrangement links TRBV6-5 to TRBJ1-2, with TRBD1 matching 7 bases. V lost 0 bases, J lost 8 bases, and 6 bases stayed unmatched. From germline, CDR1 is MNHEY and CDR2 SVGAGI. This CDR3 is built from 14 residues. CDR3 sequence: CASSYSGGDDGYTF. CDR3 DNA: TGTGCCAGCAGTTACTCAGGGGGCGATGACGGCTACACCTTC.

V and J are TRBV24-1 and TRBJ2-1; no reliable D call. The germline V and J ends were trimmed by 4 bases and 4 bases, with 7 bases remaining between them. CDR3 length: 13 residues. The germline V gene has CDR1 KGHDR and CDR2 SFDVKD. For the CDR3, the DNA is TGTGCCACCAGTGACTCAGATTACAATGAGCAGTTCTTC. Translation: CATSDSDYNEQFF.

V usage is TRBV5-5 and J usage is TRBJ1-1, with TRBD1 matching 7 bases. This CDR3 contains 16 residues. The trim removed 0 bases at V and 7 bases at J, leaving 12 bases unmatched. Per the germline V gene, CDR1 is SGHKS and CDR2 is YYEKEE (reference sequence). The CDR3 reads CASSLGLTGTVGEAFF. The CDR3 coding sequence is TGTGCCAGCAGCTTGGGGCTAACCGGGACAGTAGGTGAAGCTTTCTTT. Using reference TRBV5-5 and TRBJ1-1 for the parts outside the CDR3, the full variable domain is DAGVTQSPTHLIKTRGQQVTLRCSPISGHKSVSWYQQVLGQGPQFIFQYYEKEERGRGNFPDRFSARQFPNYSSELNVNALLLGDSALYLCASSLGLTGTVGEAFFGQGTRLTVV.

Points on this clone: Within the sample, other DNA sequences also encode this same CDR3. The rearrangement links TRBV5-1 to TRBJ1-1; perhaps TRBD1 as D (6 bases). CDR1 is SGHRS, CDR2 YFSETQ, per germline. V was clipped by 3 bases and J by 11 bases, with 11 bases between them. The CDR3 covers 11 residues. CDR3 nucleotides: TGCGCCAGCAGCTCCGACAGGAGGGCTTTCTTT. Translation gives CASSSDRRAFF.

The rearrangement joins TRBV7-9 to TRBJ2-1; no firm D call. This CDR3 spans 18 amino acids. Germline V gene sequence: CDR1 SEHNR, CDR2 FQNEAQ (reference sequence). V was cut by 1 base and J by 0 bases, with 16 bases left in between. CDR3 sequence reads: CASSLGIELRSSYNEQFF. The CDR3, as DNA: TGTGCCAGCAGCTTAGGTATCGAGCTGCGAAGCTCCTACAATGAGCAGTTCTTC.

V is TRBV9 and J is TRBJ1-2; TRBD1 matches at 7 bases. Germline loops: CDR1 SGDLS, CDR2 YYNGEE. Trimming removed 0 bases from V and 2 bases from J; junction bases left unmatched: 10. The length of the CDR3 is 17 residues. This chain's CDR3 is CASSVGGTDLRNYGYTF. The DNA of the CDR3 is TGTGCCAGCAGCGTAGGAGGGACAGACCTTAGAAACTATGGCTACACCTTC.

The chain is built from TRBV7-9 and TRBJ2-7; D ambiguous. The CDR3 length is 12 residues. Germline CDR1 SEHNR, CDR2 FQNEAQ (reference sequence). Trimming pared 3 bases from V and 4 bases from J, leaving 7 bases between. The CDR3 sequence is CASSFKEYEQYF. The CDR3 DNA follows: TGTGCCAGCAGCTTTAAGGAGTACGAGCAGTACTTC.

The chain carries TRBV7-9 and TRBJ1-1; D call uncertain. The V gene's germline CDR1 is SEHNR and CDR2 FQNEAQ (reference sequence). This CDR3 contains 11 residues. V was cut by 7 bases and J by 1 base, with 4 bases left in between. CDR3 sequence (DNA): TGTGCCAGCACTCAGAACACTGAAGCTTTCTTT. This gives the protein CASTQNTEAFF. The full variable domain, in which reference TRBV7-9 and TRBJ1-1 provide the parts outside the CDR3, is DTGVSQNPRHKITKRGQNVTFRCDPISEHNRLYWYRQTLGQGPEFLTYFQNEAQLEKSRLLSDRFSAERPKGSFSTLEIQRTEQGDSAMYLCASTQNTEAFFGQGTRLTVV.

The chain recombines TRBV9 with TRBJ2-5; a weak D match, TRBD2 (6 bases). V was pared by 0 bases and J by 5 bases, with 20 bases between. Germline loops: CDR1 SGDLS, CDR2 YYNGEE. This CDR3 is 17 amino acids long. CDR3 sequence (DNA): TGTGCCAGCAGCGTAGGTAGGGTTGGCGGGGCGGGGGAGACCCAGTACTTC. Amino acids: CASSVGRVGGAGETQYF. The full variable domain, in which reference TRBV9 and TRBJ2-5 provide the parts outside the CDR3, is DSGVTQTPKHLITATGQRVTLRCSPRSGDLSVYWYQQSLDQGLQFLIQYYNGEERAKGNILERFSAQQFPDLHSELNLSSLELGDSALYFCASSVGRVGGAGETQYFGPGTRLLVL.